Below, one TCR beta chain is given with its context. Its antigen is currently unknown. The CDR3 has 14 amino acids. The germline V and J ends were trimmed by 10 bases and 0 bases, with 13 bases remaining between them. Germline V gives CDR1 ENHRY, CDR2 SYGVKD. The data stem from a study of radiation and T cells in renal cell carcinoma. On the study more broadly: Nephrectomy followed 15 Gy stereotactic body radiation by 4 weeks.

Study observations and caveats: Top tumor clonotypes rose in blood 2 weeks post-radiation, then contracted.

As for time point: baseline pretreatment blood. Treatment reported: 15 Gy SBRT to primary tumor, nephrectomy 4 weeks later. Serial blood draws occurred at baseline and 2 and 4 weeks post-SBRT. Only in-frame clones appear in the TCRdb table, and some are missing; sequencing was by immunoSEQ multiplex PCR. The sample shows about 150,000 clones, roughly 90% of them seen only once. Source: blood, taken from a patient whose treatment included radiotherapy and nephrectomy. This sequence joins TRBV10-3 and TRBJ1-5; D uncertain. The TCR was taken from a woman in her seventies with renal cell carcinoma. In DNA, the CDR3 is TGTGCCACCATGGGGTCGGGTAGCAATCAGCCCCAGCATTTT. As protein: CATMGSGSNQPQHF.